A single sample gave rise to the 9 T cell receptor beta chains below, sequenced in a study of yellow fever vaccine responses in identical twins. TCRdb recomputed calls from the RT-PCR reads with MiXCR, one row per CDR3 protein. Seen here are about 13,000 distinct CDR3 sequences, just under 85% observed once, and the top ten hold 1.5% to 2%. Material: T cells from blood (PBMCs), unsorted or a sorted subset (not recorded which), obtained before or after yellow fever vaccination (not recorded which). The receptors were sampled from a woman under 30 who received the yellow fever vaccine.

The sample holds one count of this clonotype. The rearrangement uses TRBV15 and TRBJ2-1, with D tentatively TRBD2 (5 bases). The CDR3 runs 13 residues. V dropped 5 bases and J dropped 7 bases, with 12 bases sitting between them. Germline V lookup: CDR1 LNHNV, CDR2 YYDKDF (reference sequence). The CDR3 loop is CATSPIGENEQFF. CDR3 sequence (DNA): TGTGCCACCAGCCCGATCGGGGAGAATGAGCAGTTCTTC.

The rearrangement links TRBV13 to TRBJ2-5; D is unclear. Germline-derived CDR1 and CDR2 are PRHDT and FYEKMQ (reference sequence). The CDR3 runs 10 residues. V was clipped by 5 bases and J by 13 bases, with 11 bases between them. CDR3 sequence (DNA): TGTGCCAGCAGCAGAGAAGTCCCGTACTTC. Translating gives CASSREVPYF.

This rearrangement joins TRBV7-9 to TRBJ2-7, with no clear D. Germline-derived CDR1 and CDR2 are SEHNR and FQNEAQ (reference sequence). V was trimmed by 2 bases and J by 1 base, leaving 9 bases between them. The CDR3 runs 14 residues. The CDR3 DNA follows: TGTGCCAGCAGCTTAATTCCCGGATCCTACGAGCAGTACTTC. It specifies CASSLIPGSYEQYF.

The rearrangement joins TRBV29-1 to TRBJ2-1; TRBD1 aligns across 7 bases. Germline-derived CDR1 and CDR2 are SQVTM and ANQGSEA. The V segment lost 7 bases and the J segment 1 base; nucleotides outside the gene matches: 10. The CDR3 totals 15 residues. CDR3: CSGSGTEDSYNEQFF. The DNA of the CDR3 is TGCAGCGGCTCTGGGACAGAAGATTCCTACAATGAGCAGTTCTTC.

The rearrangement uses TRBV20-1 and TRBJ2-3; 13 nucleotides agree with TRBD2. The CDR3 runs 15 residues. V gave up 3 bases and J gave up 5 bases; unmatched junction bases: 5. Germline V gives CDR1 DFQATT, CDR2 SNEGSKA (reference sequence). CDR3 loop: CSASGTSGTVDTQYF. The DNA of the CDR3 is TGCAGTGCTAGCGGGACTAGCGGGACCGTAGATACGCAGTATTTT.

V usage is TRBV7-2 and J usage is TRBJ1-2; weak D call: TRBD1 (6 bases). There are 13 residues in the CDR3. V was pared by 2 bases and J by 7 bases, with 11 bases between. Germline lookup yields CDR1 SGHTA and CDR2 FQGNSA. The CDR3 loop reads CASSLQGMGGYTF. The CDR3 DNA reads TGTGCCAGCAGCTTACAGGGGATGGGTGGCTACACCTTC.

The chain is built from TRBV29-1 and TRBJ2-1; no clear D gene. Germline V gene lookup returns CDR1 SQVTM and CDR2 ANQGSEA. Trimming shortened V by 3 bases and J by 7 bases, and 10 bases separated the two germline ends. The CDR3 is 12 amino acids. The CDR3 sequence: CSVDYAVNEQFF. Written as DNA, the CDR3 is TGCAGCGTTGATTACGCGGTGAATGAGCAGTTCTTC.

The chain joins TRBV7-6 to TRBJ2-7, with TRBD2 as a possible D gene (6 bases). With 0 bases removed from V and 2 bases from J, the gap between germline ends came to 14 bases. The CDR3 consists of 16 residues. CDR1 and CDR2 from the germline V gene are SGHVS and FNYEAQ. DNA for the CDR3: TGTGCCAGCAGCTTAGCGGTCAGCGGGCGTCCCTACGAGCAGTACTTC. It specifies CASSLAVSGRPYEQYF.

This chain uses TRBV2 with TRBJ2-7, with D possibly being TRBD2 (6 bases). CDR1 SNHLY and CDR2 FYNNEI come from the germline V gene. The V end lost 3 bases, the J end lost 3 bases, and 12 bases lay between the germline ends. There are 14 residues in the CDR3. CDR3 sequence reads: CASSERGLGYEQYF. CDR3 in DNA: TGTGCCAGCAGTGAGCGGGGTCTTGGCTACGAGCAGTACTTC.